The rows below give T cell receptor beta chains drawn from one sample of a study of blood T cell repertoires in COVID-19. Produced via immunoSEQ multiplex PCR; TCRdb's table is partial and in-frame only. The repertoire holds approximately 93,000 clones, with 88% as singletons. Material for sequencing was peripheral blood. The receptors derive from a man aged 60-69 years with acute or convalescent COVID-19. The CDR3 runs from the conserved cysteine through the conserved F or W. The order of the fields is CDR3 protein, CDR3 DNA, D gene, J gene, clone size, V gene. A D gene is named only where the DNA matches it firmly. Only some rows state a clone size, as once, few, many or a class for expanded clones.

CASREGQGAGYTF,TGTGCCAGCAGAGAGGGACAGGGCGCGGGCTACACCTTC,TRBD1,TRBJ1-2,-,TRBV2
CASSLAFSGGGGNSPLHF,TGTGCCAGCAGCTTGGCCTTTTCTGGGGGGGGAGGAAATTCACCCCTCCACTTT,-,TRBJ1-6,-,TRBV5-5
CAWSPGQGYRNSPLHF,TGTGCCTGGAGTCCTGGACAGGGGTATAGGAATTCACCCCTCCACTTT,TRBD1,TRBJ1-6,-,TRBV30
CASSLTGNSGNTIYF,TGTGCCAGCAGCTTGACCGGGAACTCTGGAAACACCATATATTTT,-,TRBJ1-3,-,TRBV11-1
CASSLGFSGSYEQYF,TGTGCCAGCAGCTTAGGTTTTAGCGGCTCCTACGAGCAGTACTTC,-,TRBJ2-7,-,TRBV11-2
CASSENTNQPQHF,TGTGCCAGCAGTGAAAACACGAATCAGCCCCAGCATTTT,-,TRBJ1-5,-,TRBV6-1
CASTPQGSYEQYF,TGTGCCAGCACCCCACAGGGATCCTACGAGCAGTACTTC,-,TRBJ2-7,-,TRBV6-4
CASSGYQWAHEQYF,TGTGCCAGCAGCGGGTACCAGTGGGCTCACGAGCAGTACTTC,-,TRBJ2-7,-,TRBV5-6
CASSLENRGRNNEQFF,TGCGCCAGCAGCTTAGAAAACAGGGGAAGAAACAATGAGCAGTTCTTC,TRBD1,TRBJ2-1,-,TRBV5-1
CASSRGGTGAFLIYF,TGTGCCAGCTCACGGGGGGGCACCGGGGCCTTTTTAATCTACTTC,-,TRBJ2-7,-,TRBV18
CAWGPSPNQPQHF,TGTGCCTGGGGCCCCTCCCCTAATCAGCCCCAGCATTTT,-,TRBJ1-5,-,TRBV30
CASSLGPPAGELFF,TGTGCCAGCAGCTTAGGCCCCCCCGCCGGGGAGCTGTTTTTT,-,TRBJ2-2,once,TRBV7-3
CASSLAGSNEQFF,TGCGCCAGCAGCTTGGCTGGGAGCAATGAGCAGTTCTTC,-,TRBJ2-1,-,TRBV5-1
CASSGDTISNQPQHF,TGTGCCAGCAGTGGAGACACAATCTCCAATCAGCCCCAGCATTTT,-,TRBJ1-5,-,TRBV25-1
CASSQARNQPQHF,TGTGCCAGCAGCCAAGCCAGAAATCAGCCCCAGCATTTT,-,TRBJ1-5,-,TRBV3-1/TRBV3-2
CASSLGTGGIEAFF,TGTGCCAGCAGCTTAGGGACAGGGGGAATTGAAGCTTTCTTT,TRBD1,TRBJ1-1,-,TRBV7-9
CASSLLASGAPPETQYF,TGTGCCAGCAGCTTACTAGCTAGCGGGGCGCCACCGGAGACCCAGTACTTC,TRBD2,TRBJ2-5,-,TRBV7-6
CASSLGDRGRGELFF,TGTGCCAGCAGCCTGGGTGACAGGGGACGCGGGGAGCTGTTTTTT,TRBD1,TRBJ2-2,-,TRBV5-4
CAVRDRGATNEKLFF,TGTGCCGTCCGGGACAGGGGTGCAACTAATGAAAAACTGTTTTTT,TRBD1,TRBJ1-4,-,TRBV19
CASSSYTGELFF,TGCGCCAGCAGCTCATACACCGGGGAGCTGTTTTTT,-,TRBJ2-2,-,TRBV5-1
CASSVEGQGIYGYTF,TGTGCCAGCAGCGTAGAAGGACAGGGGATCTATGGCTACACCTTC,TRBD1,TRBJ1-2,-,TRBV9
CASSPPQTSDSSYEQYF,TGTGCCAGCAGCCCCCCTCAGACTAGCGACAGCTCCTACGAGCAGTACTTC,TRBD2,TRBJ2-7,-,TRBV27
CASSLGWSDYGYTF,TGCGCCAGCAGCTTGGGGTGGAGTGACTATGGCTACACCTTC,-,TRBJ1-2,-,TRBV5-1
CASSLVTGQEQYF,TGTGCCAGCAGCTTAGTAACAGGGCAAGAGCAGTACTTC,-,TRBJ2-7,-,TRBV7-9
CASSFQRGVFDTDTQYF,TGTGCCAGCAGCTTCCAGCGGGGGGTTTTCGACACAGATACGCAGTATTTT,TRBD2,TRBJ2-3,-,TRBV5-8
CASSPAGVKETQYF,TGTGCCAGCAGCCCGGCGGGAGTAAAGGAGACCCAGTACTTC,TRBD2,TRBJ2-5,-,TRBV7-3
CASSRASGSVDEQFF,TGTGCCAGCAGTCGCGCTTCCGGGAGTGTGGATGAGCAGTTCTTC,-,TRBJ2-1,-,TRBV6-5
CASSGPLGAGGPGGGTDTQYF,TGTGCCAGCAGCGGACCCCTTGGAGCGGGGGGCCCAGGAGGAGGCACAGATACGCAGTATTTT,TRBD2,TRBJ2-3,-,TRBV7-6
CAWSVTGYGYTF,TGTGCCTGGAGTGTTACAGGGTACGGCTACACCTTC,-,TRBJ1-2,-,TRBV30
CASSEDRGGTEAFF,TGTGCCAGCAGTGAAGACAGGGGGGGGACTGAAGCTTTCTTT,TRBD1,TRBJ1-1,-,TRBV2
CASSRQGGVSGYTF,TGTGCCAGCAGCCGACAGGGGGGTGTTTCTGGCTACACCTTC,TRBD1,TRBJ1-2,-,TRBV3-1/TRBV3-2
CAWSVLGTAPYGYTF,TGTGCCTGGAGTGTACTGGGGACAGCTCCCTATGGCTACACCTTC,TRBD1,TRBJ1-2,few,TRBV30
CASSSRDTVRGYTF,TGTGCCAGCAGTAGCCGGGACACCGTACGAGGCTACACCTTC,-,TRBJ1-2,-,TRBV6-5
CASSSGLAGQFF,TGTGCCAGCAGTTCCGGACTAGCAGGGCAGTTCTTC,TRBD2,TRBJ2-1,-,TRBV6-5
CATSDTTPDQPQHF,TGTGCCACCAGTGACACCACTCCGGATCAGCCCCAGCATTTT,-,TRBJ1-5,-,TRBV24-1